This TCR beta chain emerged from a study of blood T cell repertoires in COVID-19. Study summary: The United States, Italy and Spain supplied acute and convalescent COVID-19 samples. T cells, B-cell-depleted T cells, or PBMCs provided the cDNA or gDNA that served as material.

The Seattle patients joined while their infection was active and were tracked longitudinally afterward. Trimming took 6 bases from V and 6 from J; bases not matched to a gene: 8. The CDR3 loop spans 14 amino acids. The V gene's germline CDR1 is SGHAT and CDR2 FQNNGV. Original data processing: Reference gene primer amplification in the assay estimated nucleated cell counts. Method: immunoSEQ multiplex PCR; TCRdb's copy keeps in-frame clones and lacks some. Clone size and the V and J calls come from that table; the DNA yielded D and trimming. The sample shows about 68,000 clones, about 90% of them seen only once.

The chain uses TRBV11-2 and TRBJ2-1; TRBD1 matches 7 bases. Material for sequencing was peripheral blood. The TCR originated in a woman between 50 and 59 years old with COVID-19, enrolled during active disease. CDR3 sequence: CASRTIDRVNEQFF. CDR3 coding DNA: TGTGCCAGCAGAACCATTGACAGGGTCAATGAGCAGTTCTTC.